This TCR beta chain was found in a study of T cells after yellow fever vaccination. This clonotype came up once. One junction end does not reproduce the germline sequence, and a read error may be involved. MiXCR, applied by TCRdb to the 5' RACE reads, yields one record per CDR3 protein. This sample has roughly 250,000 distinct CDR3 sequences, with 13% found just once. The germline CDR1 and CDR2 sequences are MNHEY and SVGEGT. The CDR3 has 14 residues. Sequences were derived from CD4+ T cells sorted from PBMCs, sampled 45 days after the yellow fever booster vaccination. This sequence was found in a man younger than 45 who received the YFV17D yellow fever vaccine. This chain connects TRBV6-2 or TRBV6-3 to TRBJ2-5; D is unresolved. CDR3 sequence: CDSSYTYSKETQYF. DNA of the CDR3: TGTGACAGCAGTTACACCTATTCCAAAGAGACCCAGTACTTC.